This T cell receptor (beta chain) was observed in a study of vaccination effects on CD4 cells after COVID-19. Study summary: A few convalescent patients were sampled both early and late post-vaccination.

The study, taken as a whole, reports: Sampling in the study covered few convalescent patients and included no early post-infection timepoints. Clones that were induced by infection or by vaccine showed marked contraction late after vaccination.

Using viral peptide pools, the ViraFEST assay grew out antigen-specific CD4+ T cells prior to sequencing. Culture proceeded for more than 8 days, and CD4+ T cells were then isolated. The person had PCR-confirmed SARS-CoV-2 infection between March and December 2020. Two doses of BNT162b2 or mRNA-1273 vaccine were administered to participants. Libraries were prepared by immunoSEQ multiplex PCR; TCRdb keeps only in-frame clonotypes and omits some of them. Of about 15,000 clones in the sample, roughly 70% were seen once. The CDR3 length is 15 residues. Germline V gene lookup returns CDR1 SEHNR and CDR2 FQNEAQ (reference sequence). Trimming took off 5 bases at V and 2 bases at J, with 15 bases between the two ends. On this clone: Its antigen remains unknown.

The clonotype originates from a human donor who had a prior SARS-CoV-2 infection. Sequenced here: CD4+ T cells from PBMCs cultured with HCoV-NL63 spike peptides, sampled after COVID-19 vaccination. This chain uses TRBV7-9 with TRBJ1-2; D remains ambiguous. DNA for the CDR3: TGTGCCAGCAGCGCCCTCCGGGTCGTGAACTATGGCTACACCTTC. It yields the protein CASSALRVVNYGYTF.